What follows are 13 T cell receptor beta chains derived from one specimen sequenced in a study of response to subunit inactivated influenza vaccine. TCRdb analysed the RT-PCR reads with MiXCR anew, one entry per CDR3 protein. Of about 540,000 distinct CDR3 sequences in the sample, under 25% were seen once. This sample was also put to use in a study of T cells expressing NK-cell markers. That source notes: The cDNA for TCR beta came from 5'RACE template switching with UMIs.

Sequencing was performed on CD4+ T cells sorted from PBMCs, taken 11 to 12 days after vaccination. All receptors come from a man between 45 and 60 years old who received an inactivated influenza vaccine.

CDR3 protein: CSARDQGLRTDTQYF. The CDR3 nucleotides read TGCAGTGCTAGAGACCAGGGGCTTCGCACAGATACGCAGTATTTT. This chain connects TRBV20-1 to TRBJ2-3, with a possible D match to TRBD1 (6 bases). CDR1 and CDR2 (germline): DFQATT, SNEGSKA (reference sequence). There are 15 residues in the CDR3. Trimming cost V 0 bases and J 1 base, with 11 bases left between them.

This sequence joins TRBV6-1 and TRBJ2-3, with a weak D call TRBD2 (5 bases). V lost 5 bases to trimming and J lost 5 bases, with 17 bases between them. The CDR3 is made up of 15 amino acids. In germline, CDR1 is MNHNS, CDR2 SASEGT. CDR3 protein: CASSLTLGTRDTQYF. In nucleotides, the CDR3 is TGTGCCAGCAGTCTGACACTGGGCACTAGAGATACGCAGTATTTT.

The chain joins TRBV15 to TRBJ2-5, with D possibly being TRBD2 (6 bases). This CDR3 comprises 14 residues. Trimming left V 0 bases short and J 5 bases short, with 10 bases between. Germline V gives CDR1 LNHNV, CDR2 YYDKDF (reference sequence). CDR3 nucleotide sequence: TGTGCCACCAGCAGAGATCTAGCGTTTGAGACCCAGTACTTC. It encodes CATSRDLAFETQYF.

Only a few counts were recorded for this clonotype. The rearrangement uses TRBV5-5 and TRBJ2-2; 9 positions agree with TRBD1. The CDR3 spans 13 residues. V gave up 4 bases and J gave up 6 bases; unmatched junction bases: 1. Per germline, CDR1 SGHKS and CDR2 YYEKEE (reference sequence). In nucleotides, the CDR3 is TGTGCCAGCAGCGACAGGGGGTCCGGGGAGCTGTTTTTT. It yields the protein CASSDRGSGELFF.

The chain joins TRBV20-1 to TRBJ2-2; D assignment may be TRBD1 or TRBD2 (6 bases each). The germline V and J ends were trimmed by 3 bases and 4 bases, with 18 bases remaining between them. This CDR3 has 16 amino acids. Germline V gene lookup returns CDR1 DFQATT and CDR2 SNEGSKA (reference sequence). This CDR3 reads CSARMVLGGFTGELFF. DNA for the CDR3: TGCAGTGCTAGGATGGTGCTGGGGGGCTTCACCGGGGAGCTGTTTTTT.

The chain has TRBV19 and TRBJ1-2, with 7 bases fitting TRBD1. The V gene end was trimmed by 5 bases and the J gene end by 8 bases; junction bases not matched to a gene: 11. This CDR3 is 14 amino acids long. Germline V gives CDR1 LNHDA, CDR2 SQIVND (reference sequence). The CDR3 DNA reads TGTGCCAGTAGTCAGCGGACAGGAGAGAAGGGCTACACCTTC. Protein: CASSQRTGEKGYTF.

This clonotype turned up a few times. DNA for the CDR3: TGTGCCAGCAGTATCTCCGGAGGGGCAGATACGCAGTATTTT. Its protein is CASSISGGADTQYF. The rearrangement uses TRBV5-6 and TRBJ2-3; possibly TRBD2 for D (6 bases). The germline gives CDR1 SGHDT, CDR2 YYEEEE. The V end was cut by 5 bases, the J end by 4 bases, with 14 bases between. The length of the CDR3 is 14 residues.

The CDR3 nucleotides are TGTGCCAGCAGACTGGCAACCGGGACAGGGGGCCTTAATGAGCAGTTCTTC. It yields the protein CASRLATGTGGLNEQFF. The rearrangement uses TRBV2 and TRBJ2-1, with 12 bases that match TRBD1. The J segment lost 7 bases and the V segment lost 6 bases, leaving 13 bases of the junction unmatched. CDR1 is SNHLY and CDR2 is FYNNEI in the germline V gene. The CDR3 sequence is 17 residues long.

This clonotype was observed a handful of times. The CDR3 region has the DNA TGTGCCAGCAGCCTATCGGGAGACAGGACCTACGAGCAGTACTTC. Translated: CASSLSGDRTYEQYF. The chain links TRBV6-1 to TRBJ2-7, with D perhaps TRBD1 or TRBD2 (6 bases each). The germline V and J ends were trimmed by 6 bases and 2 bases, with 17 bases remaining between them. Germline CDR1 and CDR2: MNHNS and SASEGT. The CDR3 consists of 15 residues.

This clonotype was seen a handful of times. This rearrangement joins TRBV5-1 to TRBJ2-5, with 7 bases that match TRBD1. The CDR3 has 15 residues. The V gene's germline CDR1 is SGHRS and CDR2 YFSETQ. V lost 2 bases and J lost 2; bases outside the gene matches: 6. The chain's CDR3 is CASSLWTGKQETQYF. The CDR3 nucleotides are TGCGCCAGCAGCTTATGGACAGGCAAGCAAGAGACCCAGTACTTC.

The chain is built from TRBV5-6 and TRBJ2-5; 9 bases align to TRBD2. Germline trimming cut 4 bases from V and 2 bases from J; bases unmatched to any gene: 6. The CDR3 runs 15 residues. Per germline, CDR1 SGHDT and CDR2 YYEEEE. Written as DNA, the CDR3 is TGTGCCAGCAGCCTCGGACTAGCGATACAAGAGACCCAGTACTTC. Translating gives CASSLGLAIQETQYF. Full variable domain (rest looked up from reference TRBV5-6 and TRBJ2-5): DAGVTQSPTHLIKTRGQQVTLRCSPKSGHDTVSWYQQALGQGPQFIFQYYEEEERQRGNFPDRFSGHQFPNYSSELNVNALLLGDSALYLCASSLGLAIQETQYFGPGTRLLVL.

This clonotype appeared a few times. The V and J genes are TRBV9 and TRBJ2-7; 8 bases fit TRBD1. The CDR3 contains 13 residues. After removal of 4 bases from V and 9 bases from J, the junction contained 9 bases not matched to a gene. The germline V gene encodes CDR1 SGDLS and CDR2 YYNGEE. CDR3 DNA: TGTGCCAGCAGCCAGGGGACAGGAGTTGCGCAGTACTTC. Translation gives CASSQGTGVAQYF. Looking up the rest from reference TRBV9 and TRBJ2-7 gives the full variable domain: DSGVTQTPKHLITATGQRVTLRCSPRSGDLSVYWYQQSLDQGLQFLIQYYNGEERAKGNILERFSAQQFPDLHSELNLSSLELGDSALYFCASSQGTGVAQYFGPGTRLTVT.

This clonotype appeared many times. The chain combines TRBV29-1 with TRBJ2-1; D is ambiguous. The CDR3 has 14 amino acids. Trimming cost V 5 bases and J 0 bases, with 11 bases left between them. CDR1 is SQVTM and CDR2 is ANQGSEA in the germline V gene. Written as DNA, the CDR3 is TGCAGCGTTTTGGGCAGCAGCTCCTACAATGAGCAGTTCTTC. The encoded protein is CSVLGSSSYNEQFF.